This T cell receptor beta chain was documented in a study of CD8+ T cells in alopecia areata. At the level of the study: Tofacitinib administration to treated patients was oral, at 5 to 10 mg twice daily. General study findings and limits: More clonal than normal scalp was lesional scalp, particularly alopecia totalis/universalis.

In this sample, this clone turned up a few times. The antigen remains unidentified. CDR3 length: 14 amino acids. V shed 4 bases and J 10 bases; nucleotides not matched to a gene: 11. Germline CDR1 and CDR2: SGHNT and YYREEE (reference sequence). Both peripheral blood and punch biopsies of lesional scalp skin were obtained from patients who had alopecia areata. Sorted out of PBMCs were CD4+ T cells and CD8+ T cells. RNA, once extracted, was reverse transcribed into cDNA for use as the sequencing template. Using immunoSEQ multiplex PCR, the repertoire was profiled, and TCRdb retains in-frame clones only, with some absent. Among some 120,000 clones listed, 58% were seen once.

Sample: CD4+ T cells sorted from blood, taken at week 0. This sequence was found in a human donor with alopecia areata. This chain joins TRBV5-4 and TRBJ2-1; 7 bases align to TRBD1. For the CDR3, the DNA is TGTGCCAGCAGCGTACCGGGACAGAGGAAAGAGCAGTTCTTC. This gives the protein CASSVPGQRKEQFF.